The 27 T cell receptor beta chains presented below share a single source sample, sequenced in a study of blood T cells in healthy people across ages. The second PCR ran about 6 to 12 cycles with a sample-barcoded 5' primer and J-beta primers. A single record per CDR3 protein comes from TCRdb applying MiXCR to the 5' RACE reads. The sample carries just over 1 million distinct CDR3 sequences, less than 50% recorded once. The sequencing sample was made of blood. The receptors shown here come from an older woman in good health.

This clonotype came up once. DNA of the CDR3: TGTGCCACCAGCAGAGTTCCTACTAATGGCTACACCTTC. It encodes CATSRVPTNGYTF. The rearrangement joins TRBV15 to TRBJ1-2; no clear D. CDR3 length: 13 amino acids. Germline assignment: CDR1 LNHNV and CDR2 YYDKDF (reference sequence). V was shortened by 1 base and J by 6 bases, with 9 bases between the two germline ends.

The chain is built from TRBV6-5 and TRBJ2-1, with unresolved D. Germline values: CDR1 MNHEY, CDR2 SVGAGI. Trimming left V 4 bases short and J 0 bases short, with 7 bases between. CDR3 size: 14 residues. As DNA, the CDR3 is TGTGCCAGCAGTTCCAGGACCTCCTACAATGAGCAGTTCTTC. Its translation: CASSSRTSYNEQFF.

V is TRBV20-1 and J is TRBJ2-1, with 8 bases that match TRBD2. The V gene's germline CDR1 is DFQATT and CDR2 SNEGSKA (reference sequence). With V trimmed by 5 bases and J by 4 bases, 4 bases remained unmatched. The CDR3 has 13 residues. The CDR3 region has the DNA TGCAGTGCTGACCTAGCGGGTTACAATGAGCAGTTCTTC. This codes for CSADLAGYNEQFF.

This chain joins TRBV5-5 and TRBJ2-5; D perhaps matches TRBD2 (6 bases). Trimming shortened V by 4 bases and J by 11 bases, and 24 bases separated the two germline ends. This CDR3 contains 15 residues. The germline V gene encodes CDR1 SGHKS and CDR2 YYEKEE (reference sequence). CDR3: CASSPRLVIYNEQYF. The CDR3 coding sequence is TGTGCCAGCAGCCCCCGACTAGTTATCTACAATGAGCAGTACTTC.

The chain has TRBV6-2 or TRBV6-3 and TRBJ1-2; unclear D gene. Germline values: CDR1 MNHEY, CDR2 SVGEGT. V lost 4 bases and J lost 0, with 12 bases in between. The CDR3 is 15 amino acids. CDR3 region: CASSFPLRANYGYTF. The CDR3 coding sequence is TGTGCCAGCAGTTTCCCCCTGCGAGCTAACTATGGCTACACCTTC.

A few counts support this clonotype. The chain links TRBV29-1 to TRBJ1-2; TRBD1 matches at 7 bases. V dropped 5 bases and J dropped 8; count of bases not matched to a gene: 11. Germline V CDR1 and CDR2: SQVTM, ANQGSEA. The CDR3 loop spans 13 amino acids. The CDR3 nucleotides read TGCAGCGTTCAAAACGACAGGGTCGGCGGCTACACCTTC. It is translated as CSVQNDRVGGYTF.

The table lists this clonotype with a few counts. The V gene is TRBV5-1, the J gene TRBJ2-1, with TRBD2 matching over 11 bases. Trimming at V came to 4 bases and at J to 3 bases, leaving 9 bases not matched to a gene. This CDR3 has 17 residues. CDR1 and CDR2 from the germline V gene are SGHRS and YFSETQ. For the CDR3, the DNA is TGCGCCAGCAGCCGATATAGCGGGAGGGGAGACTACAATGAGCAGTTCTTC. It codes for CASSRYSGRGDYNEQFF.

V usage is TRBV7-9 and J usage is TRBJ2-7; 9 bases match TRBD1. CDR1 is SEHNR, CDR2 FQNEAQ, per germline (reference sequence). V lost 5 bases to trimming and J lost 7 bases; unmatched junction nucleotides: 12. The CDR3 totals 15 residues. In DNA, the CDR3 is TGTGCCAGCAGCATTACAGGGGGCGCGGGCAATGAGCAGTACTTC. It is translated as CASSITGGAGNEQYF.

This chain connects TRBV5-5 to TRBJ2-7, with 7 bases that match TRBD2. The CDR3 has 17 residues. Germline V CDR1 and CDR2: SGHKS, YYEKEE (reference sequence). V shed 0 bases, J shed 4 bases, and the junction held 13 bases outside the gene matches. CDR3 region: CASSLVPGGTPVYEQYF. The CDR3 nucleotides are TGTGCCAGCAGCTTGGTCCCGGGAGGTACCCCTGTGTACGAGCAGTACTTC.

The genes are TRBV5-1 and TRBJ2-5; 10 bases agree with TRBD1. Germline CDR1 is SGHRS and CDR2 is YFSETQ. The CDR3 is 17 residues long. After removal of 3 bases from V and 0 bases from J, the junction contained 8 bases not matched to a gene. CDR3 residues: CASSSGQGGPYQETQYF. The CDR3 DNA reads TGCGCCAGCAGCTCCGGACAGGGGGGGCCGTACCAAGAGACCCAGTACTTC.

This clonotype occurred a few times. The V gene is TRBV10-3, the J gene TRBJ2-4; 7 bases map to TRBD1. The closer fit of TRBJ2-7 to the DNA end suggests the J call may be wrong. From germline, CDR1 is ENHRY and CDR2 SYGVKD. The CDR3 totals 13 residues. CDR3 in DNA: TGTGCCACCAGAGACAGGGTGTCCTACGAGCAGTACTTC. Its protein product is CATRDRVSYEQYF.

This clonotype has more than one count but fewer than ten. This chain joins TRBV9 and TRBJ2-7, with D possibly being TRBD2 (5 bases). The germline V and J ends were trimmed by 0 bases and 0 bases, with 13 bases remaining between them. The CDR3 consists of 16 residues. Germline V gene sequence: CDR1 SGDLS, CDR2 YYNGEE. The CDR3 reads CASSVGSGISSYEQYF. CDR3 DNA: TGTGCCAGCAGCGTAGGCAGCGGAATCAGCTCCTACGAGCAGTACTTC.

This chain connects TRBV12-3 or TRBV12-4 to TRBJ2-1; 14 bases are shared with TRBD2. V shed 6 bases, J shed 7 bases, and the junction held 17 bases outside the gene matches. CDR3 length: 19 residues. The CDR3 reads CASSSLPGLAGGLYNEQFF. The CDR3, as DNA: TGTGCCAGCAGCTCCCTGCCCGGACTAGCGGGAGGACTCTATAATGAGCAGTTCTTC.

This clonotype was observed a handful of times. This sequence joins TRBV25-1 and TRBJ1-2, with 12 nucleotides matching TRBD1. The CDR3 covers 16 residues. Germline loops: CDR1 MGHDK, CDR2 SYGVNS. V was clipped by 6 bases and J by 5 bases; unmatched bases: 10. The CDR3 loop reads CASSIGTGGGGYGYTF. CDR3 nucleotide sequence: TGTGCCAGCAGCATAGGGACAGGGGGCGGAGGGTATGGCTACACCTTC.

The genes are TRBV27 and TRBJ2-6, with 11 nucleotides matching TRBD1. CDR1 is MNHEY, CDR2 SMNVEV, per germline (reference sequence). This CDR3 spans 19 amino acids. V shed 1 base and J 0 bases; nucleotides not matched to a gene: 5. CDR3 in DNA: TGTGCCAGCAGTTTATTTGGACAGGGGGCTGGCTCTGGGGCCAACGTCCTGACTTTC. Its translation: CASSLFGQGAGSGANVLTF.

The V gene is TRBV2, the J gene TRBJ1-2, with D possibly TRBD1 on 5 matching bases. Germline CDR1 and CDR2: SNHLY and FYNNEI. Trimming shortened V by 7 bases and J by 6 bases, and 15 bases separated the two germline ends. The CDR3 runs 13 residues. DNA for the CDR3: TGTGCCAGCAAGGGGCAGGTCGGCCATGGCTACACCTTC. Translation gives CASKGQVGHGYTF. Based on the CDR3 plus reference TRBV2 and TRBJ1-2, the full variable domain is EPEVTQTPSHQVTQMGQEVILRCVPISNHLYFYWYRQILGQKVEFLVSFYNNEISEKSEIFDDQFSVERPDGSNFTLKIRSTKLEDSAMYFCASKGQVGHGYTFGSGTRLTVV.

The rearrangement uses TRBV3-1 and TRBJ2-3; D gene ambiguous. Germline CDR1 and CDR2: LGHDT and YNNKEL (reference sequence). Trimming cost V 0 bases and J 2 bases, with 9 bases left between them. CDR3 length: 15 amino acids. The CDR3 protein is CASSQELDSTDTQYF. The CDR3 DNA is TGTGCCAGCAGCCAAGAGCTCGACTCCACAGATACGCAGTATTTT.

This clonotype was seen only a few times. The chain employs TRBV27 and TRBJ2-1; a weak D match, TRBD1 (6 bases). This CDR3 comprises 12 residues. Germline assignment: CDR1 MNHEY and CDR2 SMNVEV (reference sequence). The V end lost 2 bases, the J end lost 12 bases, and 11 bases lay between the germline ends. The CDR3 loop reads CASSLLGGGQFF. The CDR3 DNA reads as TGTGCCAGCAGTTTACTAGGGGGTGGGCAGTTCTTC.

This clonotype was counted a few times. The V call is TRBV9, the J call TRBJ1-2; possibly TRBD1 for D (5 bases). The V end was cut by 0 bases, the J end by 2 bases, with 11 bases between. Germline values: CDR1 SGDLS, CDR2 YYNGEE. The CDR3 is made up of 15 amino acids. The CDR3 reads CASSVGAQGNYGYTF. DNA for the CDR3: TGTGCCAGCAGCGTAGGAGCCCAGGGCAACTATGGCTACACCTTC.

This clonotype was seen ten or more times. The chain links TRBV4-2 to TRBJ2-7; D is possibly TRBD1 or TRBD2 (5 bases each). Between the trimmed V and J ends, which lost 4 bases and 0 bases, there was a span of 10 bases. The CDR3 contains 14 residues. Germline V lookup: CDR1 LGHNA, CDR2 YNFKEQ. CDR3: CASSPGRSSYEQYF. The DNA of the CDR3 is TGTGCCAGCAGCCCGGGACGAAGCTCCTACGAGCAGTACTTC.

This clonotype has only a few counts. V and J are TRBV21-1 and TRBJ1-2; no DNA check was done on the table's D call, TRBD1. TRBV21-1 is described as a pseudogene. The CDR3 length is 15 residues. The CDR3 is CASKAPEKGGYGYTF. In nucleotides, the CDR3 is TGTGCCAGCAAGGCCCCGGAGAAGGGGGGCTATGGCTACACCTTC.

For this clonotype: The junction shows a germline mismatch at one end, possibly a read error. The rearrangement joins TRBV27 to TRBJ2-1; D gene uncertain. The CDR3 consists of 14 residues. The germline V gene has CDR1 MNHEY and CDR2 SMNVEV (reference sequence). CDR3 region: CASSLRHPGNGQFF. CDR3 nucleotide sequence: TGTGCCAGCAGTTTAAGACACCCTGGGAATGGGCAGTTCTTC.

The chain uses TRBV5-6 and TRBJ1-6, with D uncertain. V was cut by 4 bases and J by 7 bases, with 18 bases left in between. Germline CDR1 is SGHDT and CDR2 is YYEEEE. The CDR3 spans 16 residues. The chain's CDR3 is CASSRPSGRSNSPLHF. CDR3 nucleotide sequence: TGTGCCAGCAGCCGACCCTCGGGCAGGTCCAATTCACCCCTCCACTTT.

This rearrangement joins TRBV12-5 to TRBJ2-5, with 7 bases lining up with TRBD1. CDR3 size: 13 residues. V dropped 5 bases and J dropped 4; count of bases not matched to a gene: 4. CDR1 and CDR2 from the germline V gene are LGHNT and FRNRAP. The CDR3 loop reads CASGINRGETQYF. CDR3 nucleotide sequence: TGTGCTAGTGGTATAAACAGGGGAGAGACCCAGTACTTC.

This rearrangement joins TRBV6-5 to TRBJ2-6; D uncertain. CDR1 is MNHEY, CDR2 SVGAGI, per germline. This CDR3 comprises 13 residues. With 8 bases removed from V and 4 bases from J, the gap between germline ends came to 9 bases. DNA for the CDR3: TGTGCCAGCCGAATTCGGGGGGCCAACGTCCTGACTTTC. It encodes CASRIRGANVLTF.

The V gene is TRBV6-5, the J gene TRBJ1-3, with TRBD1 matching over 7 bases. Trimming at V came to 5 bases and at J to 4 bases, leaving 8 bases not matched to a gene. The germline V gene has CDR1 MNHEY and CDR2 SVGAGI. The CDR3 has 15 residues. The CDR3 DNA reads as TGTGCCAGCAGTCGTGACAGGGCGCGGGGAAACACCATATATTTT. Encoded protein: CASSRDRARGNTIYF.

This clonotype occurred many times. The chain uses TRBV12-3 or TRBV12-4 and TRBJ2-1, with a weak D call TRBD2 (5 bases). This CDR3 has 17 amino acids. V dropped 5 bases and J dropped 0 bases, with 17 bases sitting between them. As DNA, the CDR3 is TGTGCCAGCAGTCCCCGTTTAGAGGCGGGCTCCTACAATGAGCAGTTCTTC. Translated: CASSPRLEAGSYNEQFF.